This T cell receptor beta chain was identified in a study of blood T cell repertoires in COVID-19. Study context: Italy, Spain and the United States were the sources of the convalescent and acute COVID-19 samples. Sample material is recorded as cDNA or gDNA derived from T cells, B-cell-depleted T cells, or PBMCs.

Authors' processing steps: It was from reference gene primer amplification that nucleated cell counts were estimated. The assay was immunoSEQ multiplex PCR, and TCRdb's table has in-frame clones only and misses some. The V and J calls and clone size were taken over from that table, and D and trimming were inferred from the DNA. The sample shows more than 70,000 clones, approximately 90% of them seen only once. Germline V CDR1 and CDR2: MNHEY, SVGEGT. The CDR3 has 19 amino acids. Trimming pared 0 bases from V and 4 bases from J, leaving 25 bases between. The TCR sequence derives from a woman between 45 and 65 years old with active or convalescent COVID-19. The chain has TRBV6-2 or TRBV6-3 and TRBJ2-7; unclear D gene. Sequencing was done on a sample of peripheral blood. The CDR3 DNA sequence: TGTGCCAGCAGTTACTCCGACTGGCGGCGGCCGACCCTCGGTTACGAGCAGTACTTC. Protein: CASSYSDWRRPTLGYEQYF.